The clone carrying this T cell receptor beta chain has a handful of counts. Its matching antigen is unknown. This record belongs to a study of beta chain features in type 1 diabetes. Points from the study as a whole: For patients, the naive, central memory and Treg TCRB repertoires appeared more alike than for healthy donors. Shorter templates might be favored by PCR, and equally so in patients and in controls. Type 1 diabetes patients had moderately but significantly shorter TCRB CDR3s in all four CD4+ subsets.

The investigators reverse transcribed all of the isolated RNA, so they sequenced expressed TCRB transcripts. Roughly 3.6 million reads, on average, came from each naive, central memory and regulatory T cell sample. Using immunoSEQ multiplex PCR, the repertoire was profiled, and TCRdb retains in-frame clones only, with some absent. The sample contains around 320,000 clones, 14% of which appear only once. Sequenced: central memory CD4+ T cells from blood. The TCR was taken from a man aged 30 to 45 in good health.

In DNA, the CDR3 is TGTGCCAGCAGCTTTCAGGGGGCGTACACCGGGGAGCTGTTTTTT. Residues: CASSFQGAYTGELFF. The gene calls are TRBV5-6 and TRBJ2-2; 8 bases map to TRBD1. CDR1 is SGHDT and CDR2 is YYEEEE in the germline V gene. The CDR3 covers 15 residues. V shed 2 bases and J 3 bases; nucleotides not matched to a gene: 3. The complete variable domain, with remaining parts taken from reference TRBV5-6 and TRBJ2-2, reads DAGVTQSPTHLIKTRGQQVTLRCSPKSGHDTVSWYQQALGQGPQFIFQYYEEEERQRGNFPDRFSGHQFPNYSSELNVNALLLGDSALYLCASSFQGAYTGELFFGEGSRLTVL.